The 8 T cell receptor beta chains below all came from one sample that was sequenced in a study of identical twins. TCRdb used MiXCR to reprocess the 5' RACE reads, holding one entry per CDR3 protein. The data hold roughly 350,000 distinct CDR3 sequences, with about 10% observed a single time. The specimen sequenced was naive T cells sorted from blood. These TCRs come from a woman between 50 and 59 years old in good health.

This clonotype was recorded a few times. The chain recombines TRBV7-6 with TRBJ2-7; 11 bases line up with TRBD2. V shed 4 bases and J 2 bases; nucleotides not matched to a gene: 7. Germline V gene data show CDR1 as SGHVS and CDR2 as FNYEAQ. The CDR3 spans 16 residues. CDR3 protein: CASSSELAGDPYEQYV. For the CDR3, the DNA is TGTGCCAGCAGCTCCGAACTAGCGGGAGACCCCTACGAGCAGTACGTC.

This clonotype has just a few counts. This rearrangement joins TRBV2 to TRBJ2-3; 8 bases map to TRBD2. V lost 1 base to trimming and J lost 0 bases; unmatched junction nucleotides: 6. The CDR3 contains 17 residues. Germline-derived CDR1 and CDR2 are SNHLY and FYNNEI. The CDR3 coding sequence is TGTGCCAGCAGTGAAGTGGGTAGCGGGAAGAGCACAGATACGCAGTATTTT. Protein: CASSEVGSGKSTDTQYF.

The sample holds a few counts of this clonotype. V gene TRBV20-1 combines with J gene TRBJ2-4; 11 nucleotides agree with TRBD2. Germline V gene data show CDR1 as DFQATT and CDR2 as SNEGSKA (reference sequence). After removal of 0 bases from V and 8 bases from J, the junction contained 12 bases not matched to a gene. This CDR3 comprises 17 residues. The CDR3 DNA reads as TGCAGTGCTAGAGATTGGGAGGCTAGCGGGAGGATCGACATTCAGTACTTC. Translated, it gives CSARDWEASGRIDIQYF.

This chain connects TRBV18 to TRBJ2-4; either TRBD1 or TRBD2 may fit D (5 bases each). Germline V CDR1 and CDR2: KGHSH, LQKENI. This CDR3 has 12 residues. Trimming took off 4 bases at V and 6 bases at J, with 7 bases between the two ends. The CDR3 sequence is CASSRDPNIQYF. The DNA for the CDR3 is TGTGCCAGCTCACGGGACCCAAACATTCAGTACTTC.

In its sample, this clonotype was seen a few times. The junction departs from germline at one end; a sequencing error may be responsible. The chain uses TRBV11-3 and TRBJ2-3, with 7 bases that match TRBD2. Germline V gives CDR1 SGHNT, CDR2 YENEEA. The CDR3 runs 15 residues. The CDR3 coding sequence is TGTGCCAGCAGCTTATATGGGGAGGGCACAAATACGCAGTATTTT. Protein: CASSLYGEGTNTQYF.

In this sample, this clonotype turned up a few times. The chain employs TRBV6-5 and TRBJ2-1, with 7 positions matching TRBD2. V lost 0 bases and J lost 3; bases outside the gene matches: 5. The CDR3 length is 16 residues. Germline assignment: CDR1 MNHEY and CDR2 SVGAGI. In DNA, the CDR3 is TGTGCCAGCAGTTACTCGGCGGGAGTTGGCTACAATGAGCAGTTCTTC. Translating it yields CASSYSAGVGYNEQFF.

This clonotype was picked up a small number of times. CDR3 in DNA: TGCGCCACTACATCGGGATCCACCACAGATACGCAGTATTTT. It codes for CATTSGSTTDTQYF. V usage is TRBV5-1 and J usage is TRBJ2-3; a weak D match, TRBD2 (5 bases). V lost 9 bases to trimming and J lost 2 bases, with 16 bases between them. Germline V lookup: CDR1 SGHRS, CDR2 YFSETQ. This CDR3 is built from 14 residues.

The sample holds a few counts of this clonotype. The chain joins TRBV5-5 to TRBJ2-5; tentatively, D is TRBD1 or TRBD2 (5 bases each). The CDR3 runs 14 residues. With 2 bases removed from V and 5 bases from J, the gap between germline ends came to 13 bases. Germline CDR1 SGHKS, CDR2 YYEKEE (reference sequence). CDR3 region: CASSFRGPDETQYF. The CDR3, as DNA: TGTGCCAGCAGCTTTCGGGGCCCCGATGAGACCCAGTACTTC.